What follows are 21 T cell receptor beta chains derived from one specimen sequenced in a study of blood T cells in healthy people across ages. Sample-barcoded 5' priming and a J-beta primer mix drove a second PCR of roughly 7 to 11 cycles. MiXCR, run by TCRdb on the 5' RACE reads, gives a single entry per CDR3 protein. This table holds fewer than 900,000 distinct CDR3 sequences, around 46% found once. Input material: blood. The receptors derive from a woman in her sixties in good health.

This clonotype was recorded a few times. The rearrangement links TRBV7-9 to TRBJ2-5; 9 bases map to TRBD1. The trim removed 5 bases at V and 1 base at J, leaving 11 bases unmatched. The CDR3 has 17 amino acids. The germline V gene has CDR1 SEHNR and CDR2 FQNEAQ (reference sequence). In DNA form, the CDR3 reads TGTGCCAGCAGCCGAGCACAGGGGGCTCTTTTCCAAGAGACCCAGTACTTC. This sequence encodes CASSRAQGALFQETQYF.

This clonotype was seen a few times. This chain connects TRBV9 to TRBJ2-5, with D tentatively TRBD1 or TRBD2 (5 bases each). The V gene's germline CDR1 is SGDLS and CDR2 YYNGEE. The V and J ends lost 5 bases and 3 bases respectively, with 17 bases between them. The CDR3 is made up of 15 amino acids. This chain's CDR3 is CASSNAGATKETQYF. Written as DNA, the CDR3 is TGTGCCAGCAGTAATGCCGGGGCCACTAAAGAGACCCAGTACTTC.

J is TRBJ1-2 and V is TRBV6-2 or TRBV6-3; possible D gene TRBD1, 5 bases. The CDR3 extends over 15 amino acids. V was cut by 6 bases and J by 7 bases, with 21 bases left in between. CDR1 MNHEY and CDR2 SVGEGT come from the germline V gene. This CDR3 reads CASRNEGIALSGYTF. The CDR3 nucleotides read TGTGCCAGCAGAAACGAGGGGATCGCTTTGAGTGGCTACACCTTC.

This clonotype was picked up many times. This sequence joins TRBV5-1 and TRBJ2-7; D might be TRBD1 or TRBD2, each matching 5 bases. The CDR3 has 13 residues. V was trimmed by 7 bases and J by 5 bases, leaving 16 bases between them. Germline CDR1 and CDR2: SGHRS and YFSETQ. The CDR3 bases are TGCGCCAGCGAGGGACCGAGCACCAACGAGCAGTACTTC. Amino acids: CASEGPSTNEQYF.

J is TRBJ2-1 and V is TRBV6-2 or TRBV6-3, with D unclear. Trimming removed 2 bases at V and 7 bases at J, with 12 bases between. CDR1 and CDR2 (germline): MNHEY, SVGEGT. The CDR3 has 14 residues. The CDR3 sequence: CASSYAENRNEQFF. The DNA for the CDR3 is TGTGCCAGCAGTTACGCGGAAAATAGGAATGAGCAGTTCTTC.

The gene calls are TRBV9 and TRBJ2-1, with D perhaps TRBD1 or TRBD2 (5 bases each). The V end was cut by 0 bases, the J end by 11 bases, with 12 bases between. Germline V CDR1 and CDR2: SGDLS, YYNGEE. The CDR3 spans 13 residues. The CDR3 loop is CASSVGGTGQQFF. CDR3 nucleotide sequence: TGTGCCAGCAGCGTAGGGGGGACGGGCCAGCAGTTCTTC.

This clonotype was observed a handful of times. The CDR3 loop reads CASNQGGSPLHF. Written as DNA, the CDR3 is TGTGCCAGCAACCAAGGGGGCTCACCCCTCCACTTT. This chain links TRBV28 with TRBJ1-6; 7 bases map to TRBD1. CDR3 size: 12 residues. Unmatched junction bases numbered 4, after V lost 7 bases and J lost 10 bases. The germline CDR1 and CDR2 sequences are MDHEN and SYDVKM.

The chain joins TRBV7-8 to TRBJ2-6, with D hard to call. Per the germline V gene, CDR1 is SGHVS and CDR2 is FQNEAQ. Trimming stripped 1 base from V and 0 bases from J, with 10 bases between. The CDR3 has 17 amino acids. The CDR3 coding sequence is TGTGCCAGCAGCTTAGGGGCAGGCCTCTCTGGGGCCAACGTCCTGACTTTC. Amino acid sequence: CASSLGAGLSGANVLTF. Variable domain in full (rest from reference TRBV7-8 and TRBJ2-6): GAGVSQSPRYKVAKRGQDVALRCDPISGHVSLFWYQQALGQGPEFLTYFQNEAQLDKSGLPSDRFFAERPEGSVSTLKIQRTQQEDSAVYLCASSLGAGLSGANVLTFGAGSRLTVL.

The J gene is TRBJ2-7, the V gene TRBV20-1, with D hard to call. V lost 5 bases and J lost 0, with 5 bases in between. Germline lookup yields CDR1 DFQATT and CDR2 SNEGSKA (reference sequence). This CDR3 comprises 11 residues. The CDR3 bases are TGCAGTGCTGTACTCTCCTACGAGCAGTACTTC. Amino acid sequence: CSAVLSYEQYF.

This rearrangement joins TRBV3-1 to TRBJ2-2; D gene uncertain. Trimming took 2 bases from V and 4 from J, leaving 11 bases between them. Germline CDR1 is LGHDT and CDR2 is YNNKEL (reference sequence). The CDR3 covers 15 residues. This chain's CDR3 is CASSQFARFTGELFF. CDR3 DNA: TGTGCCAGCAGCCAATTCGCGCGGTTCACCGGGGAGCTGTTTTTT.

The CDR3 loop reads CASSLILAGGYEQFF. The CDR3, as DNA: TGTGCCAGCAGCTTAATCCTAGCGGGAGGGTATGAGCAGTTCTTC. The genes are TRBV7-9 and TRBJ2-1; 12 bases are a match to TRBD2. Germline CDR1 is SEHNR and CDR2 is FQNEAQ (reference sequence). After removal of 2 bases from V and 8 bases from J, the junction contained 4 bases not matched to a gene. The CDR3 has 15 residues. Variable domain in full (rest from reference TRBV7-9 and TRBJ2-1): DTGVSQNPRHKITKRGQNVTFRCDPISEHNRLYWYRQTLGQGPEFLTYFQNEAQLEKSRLLSDRFSAERPKGSFSTLEIQRTEQGDSAMYLCASSLILAGGYEQFFGPGTRLTVL.

This clonotype showed up just a few times. The genes are TRBV5-1 and TRBJ2-4; D gene unclear. Trimming took off 4 bases at V and 1 base at J, with 12 bases between the two ends. The CDR3 consists of 15 residues. In germline, CDR1 is SGHRS, CDR2 YFSETQ. This chain's CDR3 is CASSPGVGAKNIQYF. In DNA form, the CDR3 reads TGCGCCAGCAGCCCCGGTGTGGGGGCCAAAAACATTCAGTACTTC.

V and J are TRBV12-3 or TRBV12-4 and TRBJ2-7; TRBD1 agrees at 8 bases. With 7 bases clipped from V and 3 bases from J, the junction kept 8 bases outside the gene matches. The CDR3 consists of 14 residues. The CDR3 sequence is CASKLGQGGYEQYF. For the CDR3, the DNA is TGTGCCAGCAAACTAGGACAGGGTGGCTACGAGCAGTACTTC.

The chain has TRBV5-1 and TRBJ2-5; TRBD2 aligns across 8 bases. The V gene's germline CDR1 is SGHRS and CDR2 YFSETQ. The J segment lost 11 bases and the V segment lost 1 base, leaving 13 bases of the junction unmatched. CDR3 length: 15 residues. The CDR3 coding sequence is TGCGCCAGCAGCTTGAGCGAGCGGGGGCTTAATGAGCAGTACTTC. This codes for CASSLSERGLNEQYF.

This clonotype was observed a few times. The chain recombines TRBV20-1 with TRBJ2-5, with no clear D. CDR1 DFQATT and CDR2 SNEGSKA come from the germline V gene (reference sequence). V dropped 1 base and J dropped 0 bases, with 15 bases sitting between them. The CDR3 sequence is 16 residues long. This chain's CDR3 is CSARGGRALYQETQYF. CDR3 sequence (DNA): TGCAGTGCTAGAGGGGGTCGGGCTCTTTACCAAGAGACCCAGTACTTC.

V gene TRBV9 combines with J gene TRBJ2-7, with D perhaps matching TRBD2 (6 bases). V lost 0 bases and J lost 3, with 13 bases in between. There are 15 residues in the CDR3. Germline-derived CDR1 and CDR2 are SGDLS and YYNGEE. This chain's CDR3 is CASSVGWGVNYEQYF. CDR3 bases: TGTGCCAGCAGCGTAGGCTGGGGGGTGAACTACGAGCAGTACTTC.

The gene calls are TRBV20-1 and TRBJ2-3; D uncertain. CDR1 and CDR2 (germline): DFQATT, SNEGSKA (reference sequence). This CDR3 has 16 residues. Trimming pared 5 bases from V and 0 bases from J, leaving 18 bases between. CDR3 in amino acids: CSACPPFSVSTDTQYF. The CDR3, as DNA: TGCAGTGCTTGCCCCCCCTTTTCGGTGAGCACAGATACGCAGTATTTT.

The chain is built from TRBV19 and TRBJ2-5; perhaps TRBD2 as D (6 bases). Germline CDR1 reads LNHDA; CDR2 reads SQIVND (reference sequence). Trimming took 0 bases from V and 1 from J, leaving 12 bases between them. The CDR3 has 16 amino acids. CDR3: CASSIDRSTSQETQYF. CDR3 DNA sequence: TGTGCCAGTAGTATAGATAGGTCGACTAGCCAAGAGACCCAGTACTTC.

This clonotype occurred a few times. The rearrangement joins TRBV20-1 to TRBJ2-1; TRBD2 agrees at 11 bases. Germline V gene data show CDR1 as DFQATT and CDR2 as SNEGSKA (reference sequence). The CDR3 loop spans 14 amino acids. After removal of 1 base from V and 9 bases from J, the junction contained 5 bases not matched to a gene. CDR3 sequence (DNA): TGCAGTGCTAGAGTACTAGCGGGAGATGGTGAGCAGTTCTTC. It codes for CSARVLAGDGEQFF.

The V gene is TRBV20-1, the J gene TRBJ1-3, with 7 bases fitting TRBD1. The CDR3 spans 13 residues. CDR1 DFQATT and CDR2 SNEGSKA come from the germline V gene (reference sequence). The V segment lost 6 bases and the J segment 2 bases; nucleotides outside the gene matches: 4. The DNA for the CDR3 is TGCAGTGCCAGGGGACAGCCTGGAAACACCATATATTTT. This sequence encodes CSARGQPGNTIYF.

This chain connects TRBV6-2 or TRBV6-3 to TRBJ2-2; 12 bases fit TRBD1. This CDR3 spans 15 amino acids. Losses at the gene ends were 3 bases for V and 7 bases for J; bases not matched to a gene: 3. CDR1 and CDR2 (germline): MNHEY, SVGEGT. CDR3 sequence (DNA): TGTGCCAGCAGTTATGGGACAGGGGGCGTCGGGGAGCTGTTTTTT. The encoded protein is CASSYGTGGVGELFF.